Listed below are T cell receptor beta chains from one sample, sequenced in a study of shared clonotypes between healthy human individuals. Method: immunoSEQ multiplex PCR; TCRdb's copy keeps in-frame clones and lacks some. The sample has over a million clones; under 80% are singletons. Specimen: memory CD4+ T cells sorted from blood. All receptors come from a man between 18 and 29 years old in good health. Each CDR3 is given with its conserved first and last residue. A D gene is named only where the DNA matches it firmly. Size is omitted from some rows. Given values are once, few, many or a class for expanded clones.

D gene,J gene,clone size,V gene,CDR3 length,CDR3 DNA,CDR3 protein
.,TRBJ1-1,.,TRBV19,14,TGTGCCAGTAGTCTAAGGGGGGAGAACACTGAAGCTTTCTTT,CASSLRGENTEAFF
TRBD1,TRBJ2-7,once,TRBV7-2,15,TGTGCCAGCAGCTTAGCGGCCCAGGGGGCCTACGAGCAGTACTTC,CASSLAAQGAYEQYF
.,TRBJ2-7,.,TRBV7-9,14,TGTGCCAGCAGCTTAGGGACTACTCACTACGAGCAGTACTTC,CASSLGTTHYEQYF
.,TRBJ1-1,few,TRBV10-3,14,TGTGCCATCAGTGAGTCTAGGGCCAACACTGAAGCTTTCTTT,CAISESRANTEAFF
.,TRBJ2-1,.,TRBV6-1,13,TGTGCCAGCGCCGGGATATATTACAATGAGCAGTTCTTC,CASAGIYYNEQFF
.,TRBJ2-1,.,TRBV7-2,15,TGTGCCAGCAGACTGGGACGAGGACCCTACAATGAGCAGTTCTTC,CASRLGRGPYNEQFF
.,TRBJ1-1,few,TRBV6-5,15,TGTGCCAGCAGTACCTCGAAGGGGAGGGGCACTGAAGCTTTCTTT,CASSTSKGRGTEAFF
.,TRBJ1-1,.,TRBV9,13,TGTGCCAGCAGCGTAGGACGTAACACTGAAGCTTTCTTT,CASSVGRNTEAFF
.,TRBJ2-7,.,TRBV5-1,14,TGCGCCAGCAGCTTGGGAGCGCAGGTCTACGAGCAGTACTTC,CASSLGAQVYEQYF
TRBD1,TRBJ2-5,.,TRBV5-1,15,TGCGCCAGCAGCGTGGACAGGGGGTTTGAAGAGACCCAGTACTTC,CASSVDRGFEETQYF
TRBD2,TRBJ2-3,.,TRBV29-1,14,TGCAGCCAAGGAACGGGGGGATCGACAGATACGCAGTATTTT,CSQGTGGSTDTQYF
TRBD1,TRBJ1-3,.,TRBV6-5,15,TGTGCCAGCAGCCGTGGGACAGATCTTGGAAACACCATATATTTT,CASSRGTDLGNTIYF
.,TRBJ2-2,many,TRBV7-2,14,TGTGCCAGCAGCTTAGCGTACTTTACCGGGGAGCTGTTTTTT,CASSLAYFTGELFF
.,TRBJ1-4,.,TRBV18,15,TGTGCCAGCTCAGGGACAAAGGACCCTAATGAAAAACTGTTTTTT,CASSGTKDPNEKLFF
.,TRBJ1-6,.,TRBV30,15,TGTGCCTGGACCCCCGAGCCGGCCTCGAATTCACCCCTCCACTTT,CAWTPEPASNSPLHF
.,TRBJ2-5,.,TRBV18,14,TGTGCCAGCTCACCAGGGGCGGTTCAAGAGACCCAGTACTTC,CASSPGAVQETQYF
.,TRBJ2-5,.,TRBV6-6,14,TGTGCCAGCAGTTGGGGCAGGTCCGGAGAGACCCAGTACTTC,CASSWGRSGETQYF